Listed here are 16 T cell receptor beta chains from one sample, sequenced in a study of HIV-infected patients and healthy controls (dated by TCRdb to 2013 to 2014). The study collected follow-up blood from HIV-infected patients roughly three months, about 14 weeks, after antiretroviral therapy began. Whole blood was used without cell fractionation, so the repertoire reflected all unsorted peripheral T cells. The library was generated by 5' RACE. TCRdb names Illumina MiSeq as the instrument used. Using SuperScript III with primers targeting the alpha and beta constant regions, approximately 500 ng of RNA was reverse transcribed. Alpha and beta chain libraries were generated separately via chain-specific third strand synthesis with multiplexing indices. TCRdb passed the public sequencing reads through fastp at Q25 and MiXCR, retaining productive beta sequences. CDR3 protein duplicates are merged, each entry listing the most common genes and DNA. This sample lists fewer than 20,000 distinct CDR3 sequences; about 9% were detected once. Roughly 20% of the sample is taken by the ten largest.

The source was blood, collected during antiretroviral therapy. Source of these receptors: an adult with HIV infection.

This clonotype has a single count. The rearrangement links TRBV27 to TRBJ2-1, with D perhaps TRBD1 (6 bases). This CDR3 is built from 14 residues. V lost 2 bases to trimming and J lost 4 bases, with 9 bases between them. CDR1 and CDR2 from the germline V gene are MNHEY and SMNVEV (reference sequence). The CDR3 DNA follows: TGTGCCAGCAGTTTAATTCAGGGGTACAATGAGCAGTTCTTC. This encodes CASSLIQGYNEQFF.

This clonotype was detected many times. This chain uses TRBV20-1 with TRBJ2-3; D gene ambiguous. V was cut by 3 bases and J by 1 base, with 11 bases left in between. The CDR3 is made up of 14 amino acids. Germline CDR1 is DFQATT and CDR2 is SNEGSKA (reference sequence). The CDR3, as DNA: TGCAGTGCTAGCTCTGCCCAGGGCACAGATACGCAGTATTTT. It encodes CSASSAQGTDTQYF.

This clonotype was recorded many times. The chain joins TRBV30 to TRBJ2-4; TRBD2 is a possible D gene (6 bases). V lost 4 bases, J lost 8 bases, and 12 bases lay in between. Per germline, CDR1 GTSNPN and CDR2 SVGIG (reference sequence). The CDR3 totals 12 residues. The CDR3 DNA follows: TGTGCCTGGAATGTGGGGGGTGACATTCAGTACTTC. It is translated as CAWNVGGDIQYF.

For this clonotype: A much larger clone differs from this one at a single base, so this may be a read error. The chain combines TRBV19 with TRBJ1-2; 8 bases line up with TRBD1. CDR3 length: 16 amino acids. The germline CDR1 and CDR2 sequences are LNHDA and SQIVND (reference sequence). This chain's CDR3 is CTSSPKPGQANYGYTF. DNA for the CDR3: TGTACCAGTAGTCCAAAGCCGGGACAGGCGAACTATGGCTACACCTTC.

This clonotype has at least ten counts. The CDR3 coding sequence is TGCGCCAGCAGCTTAGGGACAGGGGGCAATTTGAACACTGAAGCTTTCTTT. Translation gives CASSLGTGGNLNTEAFF. The genes are TRBV5-1 and TRBJ1-1; TRBD1 matches at 12 bases. Germline assignment: CDR1 SGHRS and CDR2 YFSETQ. V was clipped by 2 bases and J by 0 bases; unmatched bases: 5. CDR3 length: 17 amino acids.

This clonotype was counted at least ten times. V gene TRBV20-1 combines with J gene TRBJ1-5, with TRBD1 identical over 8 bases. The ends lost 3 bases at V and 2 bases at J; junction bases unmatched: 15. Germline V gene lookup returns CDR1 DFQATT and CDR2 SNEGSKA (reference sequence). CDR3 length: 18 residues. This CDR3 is CSASSRDRPASGNQPQHF. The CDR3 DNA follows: TGCAGTGCTAGTTCCCGGGACAGGCCAGCGTCGGGCAATCAGCCCCAGCATTTT.

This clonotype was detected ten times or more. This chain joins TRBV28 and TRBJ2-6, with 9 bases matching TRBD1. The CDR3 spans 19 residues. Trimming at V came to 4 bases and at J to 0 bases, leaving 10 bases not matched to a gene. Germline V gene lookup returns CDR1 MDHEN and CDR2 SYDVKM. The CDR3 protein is CASSSGTGRTLSGANVLTF. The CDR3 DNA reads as TGTGCCAGCAGTTCTGGGACAGGGAGGACTCTCTCTGGGGCCAACGTCCTGACTTTC.

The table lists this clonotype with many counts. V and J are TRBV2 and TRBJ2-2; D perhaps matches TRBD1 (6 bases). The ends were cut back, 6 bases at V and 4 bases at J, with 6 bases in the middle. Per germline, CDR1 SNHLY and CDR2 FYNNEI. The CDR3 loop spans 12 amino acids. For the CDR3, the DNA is TGTGCCAGCAGAGGGGGCACCGGGGAGCTGTTTTTT. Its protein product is CASRGGTGELFF.

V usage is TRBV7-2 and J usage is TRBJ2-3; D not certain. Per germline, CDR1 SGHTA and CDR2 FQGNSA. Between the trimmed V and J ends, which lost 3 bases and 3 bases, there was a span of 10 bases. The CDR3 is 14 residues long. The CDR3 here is CASSFLPSTDTQYF. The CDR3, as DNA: TGTGCCAGCAGCTTTCTACCCTCAACAGATACGCAGTATTTT. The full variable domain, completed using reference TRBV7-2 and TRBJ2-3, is GAGVSQSPSNKVTEKGKDVELRCDPISGHTALYWYRQSLGQGLEFLIYFQGNSAPDKSGLPSDRFSAERTGGSVSTLTIQRTQQEDSAVYLCASSFLPSTDTQYFGPGTRLTVL.

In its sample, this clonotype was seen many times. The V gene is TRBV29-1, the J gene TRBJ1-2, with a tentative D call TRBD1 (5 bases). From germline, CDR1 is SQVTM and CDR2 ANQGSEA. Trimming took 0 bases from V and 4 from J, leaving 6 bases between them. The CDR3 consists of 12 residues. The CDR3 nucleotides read TGCAGCGTTGAAGATGACAGCTATGGCTACACCTTC. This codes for CSVEDDSYGYTF. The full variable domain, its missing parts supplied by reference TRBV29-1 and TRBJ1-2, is SAVISQKPSRDICQRGTSLTIQCQVDSQVTMMFWYRQQPGQSLTLIATANQGSEATYESGFVIDKFPISRPNLTFSTLTVSNMSPEDSSIYLCSVEDDSYGYTFGSGTRLTVV.

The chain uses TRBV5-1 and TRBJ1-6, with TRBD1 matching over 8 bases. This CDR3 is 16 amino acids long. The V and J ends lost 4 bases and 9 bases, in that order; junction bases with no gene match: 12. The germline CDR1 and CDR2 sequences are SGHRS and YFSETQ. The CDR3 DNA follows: TGCGCCAGCAGCATGACAACAGGGGGAGGGAGTTCACCCCTCCACTTT. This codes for CASSMTTGGGSSPLHF.

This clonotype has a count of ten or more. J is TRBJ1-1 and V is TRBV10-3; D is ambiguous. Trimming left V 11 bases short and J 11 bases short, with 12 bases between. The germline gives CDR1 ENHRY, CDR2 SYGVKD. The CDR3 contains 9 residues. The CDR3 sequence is CASAKKAFF. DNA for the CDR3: TGTGCCTCAGCGAAGAAGGCTTTCTTT.

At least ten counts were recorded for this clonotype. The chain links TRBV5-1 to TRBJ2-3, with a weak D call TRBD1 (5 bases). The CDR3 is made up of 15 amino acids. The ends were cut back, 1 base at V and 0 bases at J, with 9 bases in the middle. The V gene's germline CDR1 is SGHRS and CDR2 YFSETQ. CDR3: CASSLLRESTDTQYF. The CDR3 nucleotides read TGCGCCAGCAGCTTGCTCAGGGAAAGCACAGATACGCAGTATTTT.

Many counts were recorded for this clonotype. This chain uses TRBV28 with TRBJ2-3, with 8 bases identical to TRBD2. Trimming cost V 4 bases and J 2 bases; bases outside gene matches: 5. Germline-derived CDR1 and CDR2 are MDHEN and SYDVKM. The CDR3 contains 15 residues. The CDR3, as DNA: TGTGCCAGCAGTTCCGGACTAGCTGACACAGATACGCAGTATTTT. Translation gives CASSSGLADTDTQYF.

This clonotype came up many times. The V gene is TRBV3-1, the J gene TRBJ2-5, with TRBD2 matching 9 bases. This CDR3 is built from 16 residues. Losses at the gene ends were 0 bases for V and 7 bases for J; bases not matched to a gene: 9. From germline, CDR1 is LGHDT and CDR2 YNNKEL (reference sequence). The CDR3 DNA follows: TGTGCCAGCAGCCAAGATTCTAGCGGGGCCCCTGGGACCCAGTACTTC. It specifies CASSQDSSGAPGTQYF.

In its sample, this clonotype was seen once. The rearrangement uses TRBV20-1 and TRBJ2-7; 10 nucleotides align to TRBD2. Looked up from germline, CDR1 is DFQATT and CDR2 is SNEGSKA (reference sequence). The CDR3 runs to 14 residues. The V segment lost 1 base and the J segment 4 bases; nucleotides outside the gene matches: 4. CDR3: CSARGQREGYEQYF. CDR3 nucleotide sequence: TGCAGTGCTAGAGGGCAGCGGGAGGGTTACGAGCAGTACTTC.